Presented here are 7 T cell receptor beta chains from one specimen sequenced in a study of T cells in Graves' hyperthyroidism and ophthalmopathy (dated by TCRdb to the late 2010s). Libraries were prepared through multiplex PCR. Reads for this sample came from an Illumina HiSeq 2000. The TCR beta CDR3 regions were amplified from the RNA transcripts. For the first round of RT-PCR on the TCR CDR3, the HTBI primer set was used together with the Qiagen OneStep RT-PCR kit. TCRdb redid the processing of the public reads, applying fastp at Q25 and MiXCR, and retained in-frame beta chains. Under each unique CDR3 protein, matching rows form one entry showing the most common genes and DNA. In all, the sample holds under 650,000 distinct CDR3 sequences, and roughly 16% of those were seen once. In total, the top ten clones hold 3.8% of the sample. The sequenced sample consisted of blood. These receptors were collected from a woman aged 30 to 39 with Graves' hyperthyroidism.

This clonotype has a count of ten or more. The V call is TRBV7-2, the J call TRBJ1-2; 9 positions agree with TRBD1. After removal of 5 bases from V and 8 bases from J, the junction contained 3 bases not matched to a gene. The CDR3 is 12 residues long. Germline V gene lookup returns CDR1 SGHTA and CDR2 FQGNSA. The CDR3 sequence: CASSGTGLGYTF. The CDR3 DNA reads TGTGCCAGCAGCGGGACAGGGTTGGGCTACACCTTC. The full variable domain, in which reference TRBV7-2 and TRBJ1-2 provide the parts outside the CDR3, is GAGVSQSPSNKVTEKGKDVELRCDPISGHTALYWYRQSLGQGLEFLIYFQGNSAPDKSGLPSDRFSAERTGGSVSTLTIQRTQQEDSAVYLCASSGTGLGYTFGSGTRLTVV.

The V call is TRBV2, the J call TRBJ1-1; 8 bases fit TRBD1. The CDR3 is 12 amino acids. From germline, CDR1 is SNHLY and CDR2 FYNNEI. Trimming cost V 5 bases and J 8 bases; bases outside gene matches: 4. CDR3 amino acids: CASSRRQGEAFF. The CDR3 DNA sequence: TGTGCCAGCAGTCGTCGACAGGGGGAAGCTTTCTTT.

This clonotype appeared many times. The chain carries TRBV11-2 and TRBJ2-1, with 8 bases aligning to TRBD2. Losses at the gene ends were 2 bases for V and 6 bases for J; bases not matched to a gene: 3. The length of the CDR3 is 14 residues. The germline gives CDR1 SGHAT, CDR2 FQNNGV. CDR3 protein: CASSLTRGGNEQFF. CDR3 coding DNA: TGTGCCAGCAGCTTAACCCGGGGGGGCAATGAGCAGTTCTTC.

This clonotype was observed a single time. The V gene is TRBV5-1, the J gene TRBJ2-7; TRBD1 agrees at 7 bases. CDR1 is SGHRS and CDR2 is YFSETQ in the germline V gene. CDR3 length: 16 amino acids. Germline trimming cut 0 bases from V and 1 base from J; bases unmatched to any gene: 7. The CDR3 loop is CASSLAEGGPSYEQYF. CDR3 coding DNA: TGCGCCAGCAGCTTGGCGGAAGGGGGCCCGTCCTACGAGCAGTACTTC.

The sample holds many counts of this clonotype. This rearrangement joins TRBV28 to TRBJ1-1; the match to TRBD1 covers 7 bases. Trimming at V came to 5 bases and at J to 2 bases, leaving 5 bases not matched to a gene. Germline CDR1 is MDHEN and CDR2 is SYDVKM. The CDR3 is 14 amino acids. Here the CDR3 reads CASSHHRGNTEAFF. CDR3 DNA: TGTGCCAGCAGTCATCACAGGGGTAACACTGAAGCTTTCTTT.

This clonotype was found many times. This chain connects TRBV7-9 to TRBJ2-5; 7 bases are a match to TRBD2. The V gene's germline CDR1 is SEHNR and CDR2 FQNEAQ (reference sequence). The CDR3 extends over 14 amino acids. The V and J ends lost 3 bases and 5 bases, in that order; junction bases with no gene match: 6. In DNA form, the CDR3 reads TGTGCCAGCAGCTTTCTAGCGGCGCAGGAGACCCAGTACTTC. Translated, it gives CASSFLAAQETQYF.

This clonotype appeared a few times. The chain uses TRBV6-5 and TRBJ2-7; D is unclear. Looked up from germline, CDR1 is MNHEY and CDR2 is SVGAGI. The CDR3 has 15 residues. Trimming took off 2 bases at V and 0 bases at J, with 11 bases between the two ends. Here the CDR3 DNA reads TGTGCCAGCAGTTACGTCGACGGGCTCTCCTACGAGCAGTACTTC. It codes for CASSYVDGLSYEQYF.